This T cell receptor beta chain was sequenced in a study of STAT3 mutations in large granular lymphocyte leukemia. Whole-study context: Roughly half of the longitudinally sequenced T-LGLL patients carried detectable canonical activating STAT3 mutations. Study observations and caveats: In T-cell large granular lymphocyte leukemia, about half of patients showed multiple immunodominant subclonotypes. After therapy, about 35% of the 18 patients switched clonotypes, all new clones STAT3 wild type. A small but highly pathogenic clone may have been missed.

The CDR3 consists of 14 residues. V lost 1 base, J lost 6 bases, and 7 bases lay in between. CDR1 and CDR2 from the germline V gene are SNHLY and FYNNEI. This clone came up a few times. No antigen is known for it. Clones were read by immunoSEQ multiplex PCR, and TCRdb kept only the in-frame ones, dropping some. The sample includes 35,000 to 40,000 clones, over 75% seen only once; the top ten take over 0.35%. The receptor was derived from a human donor with T large granular lymphocyte leukemia. Some clones in this sample may be carry-over from other donors' samples. The genes are TRBV2 and TRBJ1-6; D is unresolved. Sequenced sample: PBMCs. The CDR3 loop is CASSEVLINSPLHF. The CDR3 nucleotides read TGTGCCAGCAGTGAAGTCCTCATTAATTCACCCCTCCACTTT. The variable domain in full, with the rest retrieved from reference TRBV2 and TRBJ1-6, is EPEVTQTPSHQVTQMGQEVILRCVPISNHLYFYWYRQILGQKVEFLVSFYNNEISEKSEIFDDQFSVERPDGSNFTLKIRSTKLEDSAMYFCASSEVLINSPLHFGNGTRLTVT.